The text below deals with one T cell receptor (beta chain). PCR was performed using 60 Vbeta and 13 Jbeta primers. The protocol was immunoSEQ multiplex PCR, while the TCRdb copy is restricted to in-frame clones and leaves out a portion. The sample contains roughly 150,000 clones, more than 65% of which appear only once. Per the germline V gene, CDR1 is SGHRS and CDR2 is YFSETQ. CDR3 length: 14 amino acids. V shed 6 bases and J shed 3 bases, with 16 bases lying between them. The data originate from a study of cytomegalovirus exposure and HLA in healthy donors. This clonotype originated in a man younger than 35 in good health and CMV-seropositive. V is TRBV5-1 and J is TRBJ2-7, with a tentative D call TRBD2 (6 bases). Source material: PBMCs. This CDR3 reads CASTPGDSIYEQYF. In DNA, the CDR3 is TGCGCCAGCACTCCGGGAGACAGCATCTACGAGCAGTACTTC.